This T cell receptor beta chain emerged from a study of cytomegalovirus exposure and HLA in healthy donors. Study-wide findings and caveats: What a later analysis reportedly showed was that an Asian-associated ancestry cluster had fewer N-insertions than the approximately 700-donor mean. It was 150 to 200 TCR beta chains that were listed as cytomegalovirus-associated. Across donors, most TCRs were seen rarely, yet some public ones were widespread. Later analysis revealed greater clonal expansion in HLA-associated TCR beta chains than in equally common others.

This clone was counted only a few times. As yet, its antigen is unknown. The V gene lost 3 bases and the J gene lost 4 bases, with 13 bases spanning the gap. The CDR3 sequence is 15 residues long. Germline V gene sequence: CDR1 MNHNY, CDR2 SVGAGI (reference sequence). The primer mix had 60 Vbeta and 13 Jbeta primers. Method: immunoSEQ multiplex PCR; TCRdb's copy keeps in-frame clones and lacks some. The sample records 180,000 or so clones, around 77% being singletons. Material: PBMCs. The receptor was derived from a woman aged 25 to 45 in good health and CMV-seropositive. V and J are TRBV6-6 and TRBJ2-1; tentative D call: TRBD2 (5 bases). In nucleotides, the CDR3 is TGTGCCAGCAGTTATTACCAGCGGCAATACAATGAGCAGTTCTTC. Its protein product is CASSYYQRQYNEQFF.